A few counts support the clone carrying this T cell receptor beta chain. A single record per CDR3 protein comes from TCRdb applying MiXCR to the reads. The data show about 300,000 distinct CDR3 sequences, roughly 9.3% seen once. The data belong to a study of T cell repertoires in cytomegalovirus infection. Between the trimmed V and J ends, which lost 5 bases and 1 base, there was a span of 17 bases. The CDR3 covers 16 residues. Per germline, CDR1 MNHEY and CDR2 SVGAGI. The sample comprised PBMCs. The chain has TRBV6-5 and TRBJ1-1; the D gene is possibly TRBD1 (6 bases). The source is a human donor in good health (CMV status not recorded). Some clones in this sample may be carry-over from other donors' samples. DNA of the CDR3: TGTGCCAGCAGTCCCCGCCAGGGGAGGCGGAACACTGAAGCTTTCTTT. It codes for CASSPRQGRRNTEAFF.